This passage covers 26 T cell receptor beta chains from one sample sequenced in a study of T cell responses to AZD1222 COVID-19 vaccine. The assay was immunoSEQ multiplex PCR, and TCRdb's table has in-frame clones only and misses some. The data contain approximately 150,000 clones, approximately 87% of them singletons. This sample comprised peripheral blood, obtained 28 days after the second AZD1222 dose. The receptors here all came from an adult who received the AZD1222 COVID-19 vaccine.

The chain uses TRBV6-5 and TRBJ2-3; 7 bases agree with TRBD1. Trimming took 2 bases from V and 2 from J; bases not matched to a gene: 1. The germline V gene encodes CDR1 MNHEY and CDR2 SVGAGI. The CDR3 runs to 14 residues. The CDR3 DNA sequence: TGTGCCAGCAGTTACGGGACAGCCACAGATACGCAGTATTTT. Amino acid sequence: CASSYGTATDTQYF.

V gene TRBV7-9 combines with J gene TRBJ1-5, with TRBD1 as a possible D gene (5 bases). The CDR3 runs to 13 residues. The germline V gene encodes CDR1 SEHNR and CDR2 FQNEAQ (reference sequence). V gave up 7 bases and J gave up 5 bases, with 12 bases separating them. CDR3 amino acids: CASTQGLDQPQHF. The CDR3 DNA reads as TGTGCCAGCACCCAGGGTTTGGATCAGCCCCAGCATTTT.

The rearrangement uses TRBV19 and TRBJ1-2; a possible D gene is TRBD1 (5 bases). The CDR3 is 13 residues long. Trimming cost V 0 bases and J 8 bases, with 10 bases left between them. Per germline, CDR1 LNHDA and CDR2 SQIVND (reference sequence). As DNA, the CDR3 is TGTGCCAGTAGTATAGATCGCAGGGCCGGCTACACCTTC. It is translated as CASSIDRRAGYTF.

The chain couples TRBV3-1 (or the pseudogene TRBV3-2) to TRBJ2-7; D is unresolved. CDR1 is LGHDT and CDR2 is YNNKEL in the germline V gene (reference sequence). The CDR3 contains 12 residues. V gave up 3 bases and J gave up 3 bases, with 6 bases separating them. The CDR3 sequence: CASSQTFYEQYF. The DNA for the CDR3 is TGTGCCAGCAGCCAGACATTCTACGAGCAGTACTTC.

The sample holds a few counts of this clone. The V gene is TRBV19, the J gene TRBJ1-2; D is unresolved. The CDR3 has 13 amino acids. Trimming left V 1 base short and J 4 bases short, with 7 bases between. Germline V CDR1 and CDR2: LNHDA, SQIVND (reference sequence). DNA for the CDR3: TGTGCCAGTAGTATAGGGCGGCTCTATGGCTACACCTTC. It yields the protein CASSIGRLYGYTF.

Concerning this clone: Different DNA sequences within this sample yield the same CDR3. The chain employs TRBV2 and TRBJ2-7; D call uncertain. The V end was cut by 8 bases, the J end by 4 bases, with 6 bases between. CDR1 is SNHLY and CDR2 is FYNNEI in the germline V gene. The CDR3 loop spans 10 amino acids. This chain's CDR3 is CASSDYEQYF. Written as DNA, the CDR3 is TGTGCCAGCTCCGATTACGAGCAGTACTTC.

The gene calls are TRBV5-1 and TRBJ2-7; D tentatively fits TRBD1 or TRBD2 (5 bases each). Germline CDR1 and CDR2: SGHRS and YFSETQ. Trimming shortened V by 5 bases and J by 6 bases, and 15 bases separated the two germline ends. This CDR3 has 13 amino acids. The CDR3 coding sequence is TGCGCCAGCAGTTCCGGGACCCCCCGCGAGCAGTACTTC. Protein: CASSSGTPREQYF.

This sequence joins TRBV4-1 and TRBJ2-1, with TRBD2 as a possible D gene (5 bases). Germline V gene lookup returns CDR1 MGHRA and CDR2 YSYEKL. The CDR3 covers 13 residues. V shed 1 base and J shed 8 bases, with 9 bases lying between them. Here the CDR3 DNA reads TGCGCCAGCAGCCAAGCCCCCGGGGATGAGCAGTTCTTC. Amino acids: CASSQAPGDEQFF.

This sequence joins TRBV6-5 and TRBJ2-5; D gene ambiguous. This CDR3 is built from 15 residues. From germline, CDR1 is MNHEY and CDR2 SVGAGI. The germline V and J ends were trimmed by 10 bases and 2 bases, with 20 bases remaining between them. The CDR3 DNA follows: TGTGCCACCATGGCTTCACTTGGTTCTCAAGAGACCCAGTACTTC. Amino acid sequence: CATMASLGSQETQYF.

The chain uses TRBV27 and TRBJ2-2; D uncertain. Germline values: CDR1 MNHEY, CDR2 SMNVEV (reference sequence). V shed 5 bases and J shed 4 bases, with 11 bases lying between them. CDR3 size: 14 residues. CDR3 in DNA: TGTGCCAGCAGTGTCACGTTGGGCACCGGGGAGCTGTTTTTT. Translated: CASSVTLGTGELFF.

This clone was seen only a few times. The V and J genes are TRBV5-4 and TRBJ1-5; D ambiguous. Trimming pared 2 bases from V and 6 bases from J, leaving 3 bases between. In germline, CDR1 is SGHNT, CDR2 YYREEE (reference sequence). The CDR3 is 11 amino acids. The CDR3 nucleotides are TGTGCCAGCAGCTTCGGTCAGCCCCAGCATTTT. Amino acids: CASSFGQPQHF.

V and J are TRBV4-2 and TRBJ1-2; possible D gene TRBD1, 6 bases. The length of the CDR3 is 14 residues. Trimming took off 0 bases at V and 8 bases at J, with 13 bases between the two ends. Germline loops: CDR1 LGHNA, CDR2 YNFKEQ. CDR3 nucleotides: TGTGCCAGCAGCCAAGATTACAGGGTTGAAGGCTACACCTTC. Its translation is CASSQDYRVEGYTF.

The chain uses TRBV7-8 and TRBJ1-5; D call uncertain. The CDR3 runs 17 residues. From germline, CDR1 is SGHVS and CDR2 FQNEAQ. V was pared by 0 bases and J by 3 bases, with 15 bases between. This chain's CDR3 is CASSLALGKGNNQPQHF. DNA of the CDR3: TGTGCCAGCAGCTTAGCGCTCGGAAAGGGCAACAATCAGCCCCAGCATTTT.

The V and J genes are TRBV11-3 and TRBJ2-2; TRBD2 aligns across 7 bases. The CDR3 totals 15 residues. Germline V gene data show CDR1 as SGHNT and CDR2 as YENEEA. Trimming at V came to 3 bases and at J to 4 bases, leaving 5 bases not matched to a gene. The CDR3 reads CASSLGGGPTGELFF. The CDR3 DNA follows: TGTGCCAGCAGCTTGGGCGGGGGTCCCACCGGGGAGCTGTTTTTT.

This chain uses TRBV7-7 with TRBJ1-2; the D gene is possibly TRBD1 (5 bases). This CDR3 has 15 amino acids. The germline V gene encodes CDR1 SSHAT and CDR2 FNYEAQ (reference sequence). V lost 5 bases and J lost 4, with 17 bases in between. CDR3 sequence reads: CASSARDDSSYGYTF. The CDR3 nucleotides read TGTGCCAGCAGCGCCCGCGATGACAGCTCCTATGGCTACACCTTC.

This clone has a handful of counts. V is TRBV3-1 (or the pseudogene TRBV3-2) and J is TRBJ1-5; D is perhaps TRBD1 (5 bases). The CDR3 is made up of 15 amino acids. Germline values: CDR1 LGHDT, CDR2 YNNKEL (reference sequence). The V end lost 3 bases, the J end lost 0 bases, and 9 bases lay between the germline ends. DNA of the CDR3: TGTGCCAGCAGCCAGCAGGGCCCTAGCAATCAGCCCCAGCATTTT. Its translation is CASSQQGPSNQPQHF.

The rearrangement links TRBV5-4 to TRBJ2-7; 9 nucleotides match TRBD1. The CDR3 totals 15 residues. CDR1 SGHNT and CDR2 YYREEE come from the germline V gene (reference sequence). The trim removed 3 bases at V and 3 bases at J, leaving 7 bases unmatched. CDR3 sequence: CASSSLQGAIYEQYF. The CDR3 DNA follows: TGTGCCAGCAGCTCTTTACAGGGGGCGATCTACGAGCAGTACTTC. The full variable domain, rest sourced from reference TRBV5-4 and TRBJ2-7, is ETGVTQSPTHLIKTRGQQVTLRCSSQSGHNTVSWYQQALGQGPQFIFQYYREEENGRGNFPPRFSGLQFPNYSSELNVNALELDDSALYLCASSSLQGAIYEQYFGPGTRLTVT.

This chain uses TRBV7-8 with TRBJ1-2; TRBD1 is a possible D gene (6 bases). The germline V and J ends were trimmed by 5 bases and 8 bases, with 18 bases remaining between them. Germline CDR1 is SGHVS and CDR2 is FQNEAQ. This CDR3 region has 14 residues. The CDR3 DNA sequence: TGTGCCAGCAGCCCAGAAACAGGGTGGGACGGCTACACCTTC. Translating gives CASSPETGWDGYTF.

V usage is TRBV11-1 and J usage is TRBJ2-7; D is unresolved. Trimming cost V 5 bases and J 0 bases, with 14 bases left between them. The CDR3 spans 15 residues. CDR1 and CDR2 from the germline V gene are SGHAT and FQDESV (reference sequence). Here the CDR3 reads CASSKMPSTSYEQYF. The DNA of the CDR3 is TGTGCCAGCAGCAAGATGCCCAGCACCTCCTACGAGCAGTACTTC. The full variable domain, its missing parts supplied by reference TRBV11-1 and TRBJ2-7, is EAEVAQSPRYKITEKSQAVAFWCDPISGHATLYWYRQILGQGPELLVQFQDESVVDDSQLPKDRFSAERLKGVDSTLKIQPAELGDSAMYLCASSKMPSTSYEQYFGPGTRLTVT.

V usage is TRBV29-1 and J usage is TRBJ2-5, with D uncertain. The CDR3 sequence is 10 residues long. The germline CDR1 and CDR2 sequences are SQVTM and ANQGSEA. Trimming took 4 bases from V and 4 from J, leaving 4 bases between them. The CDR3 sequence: CSVVGETQYF. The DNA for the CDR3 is TGCAGCGTTGTAGGAGAGACCCAGTACTTC. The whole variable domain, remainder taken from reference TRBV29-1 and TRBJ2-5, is SAVISQKPSRDICQRGTSLTIQCQVDSQVTMMFWYRQQPGQSLTLIATANQGSEATYESGFVIDKFPISRPNLTFSTLTVSNMSPEDSSIYLCSVVGETQYFGPGTRLLVL.

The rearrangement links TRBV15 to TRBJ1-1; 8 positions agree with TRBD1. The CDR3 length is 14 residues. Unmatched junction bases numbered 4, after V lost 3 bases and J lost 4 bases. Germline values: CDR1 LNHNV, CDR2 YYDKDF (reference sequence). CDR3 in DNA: TGTGCCACCAGCAGGACAGGGGAAGTCACTGAAGCTTTCTTT. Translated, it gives CATSRTGEVTEAFF.

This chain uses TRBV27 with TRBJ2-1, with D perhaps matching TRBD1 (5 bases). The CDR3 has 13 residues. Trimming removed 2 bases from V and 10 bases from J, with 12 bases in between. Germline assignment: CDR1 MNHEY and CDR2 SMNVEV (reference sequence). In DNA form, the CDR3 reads TGTGCCAGCAGTTTAACAGGTACTTTGGAGCAGTTCTTC. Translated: CASSLTGTLEQFF.

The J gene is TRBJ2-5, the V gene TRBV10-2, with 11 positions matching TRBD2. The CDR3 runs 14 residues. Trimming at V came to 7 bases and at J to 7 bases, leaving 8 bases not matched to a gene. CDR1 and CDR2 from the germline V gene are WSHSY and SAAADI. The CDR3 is CASTELAGAGTQYF. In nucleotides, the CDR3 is TGCGCCAGCACCGAACTAGCGGGGGCCGGGACCCAGTACTTC.

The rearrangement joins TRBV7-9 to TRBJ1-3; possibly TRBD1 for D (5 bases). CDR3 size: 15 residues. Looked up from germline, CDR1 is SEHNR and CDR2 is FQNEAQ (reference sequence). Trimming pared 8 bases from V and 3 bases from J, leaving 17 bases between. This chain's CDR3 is CASLRWGVGGNTIYF. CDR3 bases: TGTGCCAGCCTCCGGTGGGGGGTCGGTGGAAACACCATATATTTT.

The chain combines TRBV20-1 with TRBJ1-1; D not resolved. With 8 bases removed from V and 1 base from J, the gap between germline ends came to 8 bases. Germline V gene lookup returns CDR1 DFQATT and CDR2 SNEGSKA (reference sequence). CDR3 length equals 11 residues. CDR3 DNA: TGCAGTCCCCGCCAGAACACTGAAGCTTTCTTT. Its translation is CSPRQNTEAFF.

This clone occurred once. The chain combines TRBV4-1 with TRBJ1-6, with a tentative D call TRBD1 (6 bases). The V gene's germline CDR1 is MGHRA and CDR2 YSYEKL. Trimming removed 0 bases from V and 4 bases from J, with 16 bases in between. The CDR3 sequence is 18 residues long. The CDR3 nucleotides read TGCGCCAGCAGCCAAGACGCCCCGGACAGAGCGTATAATTCACCCCTCCACTTT. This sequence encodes CASSQDAPDRAYNSPLHF.